The 4 T cell receptor beta chains reported below all come from one sample, sequenced in a study of breast tumors, draining lymph nodes, adjacent tissues. Axillary draining lymph nodes of breast cancer patients supplied the node samples. TCRdb re-called the multiplex PCR reads through MiXCR, storing one row per CDR3 protein. Among 200,000 to 300,000 distinct CDR3 sequences listed, 30% to 35% were seen once. Sequences were obtained from axillary lymph node tissue. The receptors shown here come from a female donor with breast cancer. Some clones in this sample may be carry-over from other donors' samples.

Points on this clonotype: Lacking the conserved final phenylalanine or tryptophan, this CDR3 likely reflects a read error. The chain combines TRBV10-3 with TRBJ1-6; D gene uncertain. This CDR3 has 13 residues. The germline V gene has CDR1 ENHRY and CDR2 SYGVKD. V dropped 1 base and J dropped 13 bases, with 11 bases sitting between them. The CDR3 DNA is TGTGCCATCAGTGAGTTCCTAAGTAGTCCCCTCCACTTG. Its protein product is CAISEFLSSPLHL.

With respect to this clonotype: A much larger clone lies one base from this, so it may be a read error. J is TRBJ2-7 and V is TRBV5-1; a possible D gene is TRBD2 (6 bases). The CDR3 is 15 amino acids. In germline, CDR1 is SGHRS, CDR2 YFSETQ. The V end was cut by 7 bases, the J end by 1 base, with 18 bases between. The CDR3 is CASAPRERDSYEQYF. CDR3 nucleotide sequence: TGCGCCAGCGCTCCGCGGGAACGGGATTCCTACGAGCAGTACTTC.

With regard to this clonotype: This may be a read error, as it is one base from a much larger clone. This sequence joins TRBV20-1 and TRBJ2-1; the match to TRBD2 covers 7 bases. J gave up 0 bases and V 8 bases, and 7 bases lay outside the gene matches. Germline V gives CDR1 DFQATT, CDR2 SNEGSKA (reference sequence). This CDR3 is 14 amino acids long. CDR3 nucleotide sequence: TGCAGTACCGCTGGCGGGGGCTCCTACAATGAGCAGTTCTTC. It is translated as CSTAGGGSYNEQFF.

The gene calls are TRBV6-1 and TRBJ2-1, with D perhaps matching TRBD1 or TRBD2 (5 bases each). Germline CDR1 MNHNS, CDR2 SASEGT. Trimming took 6 bases from V and 5 from J, leaving 17 bases between them. The CDR3 extends over 15 amino acids. Here the CDR3 reads CASSPLGTRNNEQFF. For the CDR3, the DNA is TGTGCCAGCAGCCCCCTCGGGACCCGCAACAATGAGCAGTTCTTC.